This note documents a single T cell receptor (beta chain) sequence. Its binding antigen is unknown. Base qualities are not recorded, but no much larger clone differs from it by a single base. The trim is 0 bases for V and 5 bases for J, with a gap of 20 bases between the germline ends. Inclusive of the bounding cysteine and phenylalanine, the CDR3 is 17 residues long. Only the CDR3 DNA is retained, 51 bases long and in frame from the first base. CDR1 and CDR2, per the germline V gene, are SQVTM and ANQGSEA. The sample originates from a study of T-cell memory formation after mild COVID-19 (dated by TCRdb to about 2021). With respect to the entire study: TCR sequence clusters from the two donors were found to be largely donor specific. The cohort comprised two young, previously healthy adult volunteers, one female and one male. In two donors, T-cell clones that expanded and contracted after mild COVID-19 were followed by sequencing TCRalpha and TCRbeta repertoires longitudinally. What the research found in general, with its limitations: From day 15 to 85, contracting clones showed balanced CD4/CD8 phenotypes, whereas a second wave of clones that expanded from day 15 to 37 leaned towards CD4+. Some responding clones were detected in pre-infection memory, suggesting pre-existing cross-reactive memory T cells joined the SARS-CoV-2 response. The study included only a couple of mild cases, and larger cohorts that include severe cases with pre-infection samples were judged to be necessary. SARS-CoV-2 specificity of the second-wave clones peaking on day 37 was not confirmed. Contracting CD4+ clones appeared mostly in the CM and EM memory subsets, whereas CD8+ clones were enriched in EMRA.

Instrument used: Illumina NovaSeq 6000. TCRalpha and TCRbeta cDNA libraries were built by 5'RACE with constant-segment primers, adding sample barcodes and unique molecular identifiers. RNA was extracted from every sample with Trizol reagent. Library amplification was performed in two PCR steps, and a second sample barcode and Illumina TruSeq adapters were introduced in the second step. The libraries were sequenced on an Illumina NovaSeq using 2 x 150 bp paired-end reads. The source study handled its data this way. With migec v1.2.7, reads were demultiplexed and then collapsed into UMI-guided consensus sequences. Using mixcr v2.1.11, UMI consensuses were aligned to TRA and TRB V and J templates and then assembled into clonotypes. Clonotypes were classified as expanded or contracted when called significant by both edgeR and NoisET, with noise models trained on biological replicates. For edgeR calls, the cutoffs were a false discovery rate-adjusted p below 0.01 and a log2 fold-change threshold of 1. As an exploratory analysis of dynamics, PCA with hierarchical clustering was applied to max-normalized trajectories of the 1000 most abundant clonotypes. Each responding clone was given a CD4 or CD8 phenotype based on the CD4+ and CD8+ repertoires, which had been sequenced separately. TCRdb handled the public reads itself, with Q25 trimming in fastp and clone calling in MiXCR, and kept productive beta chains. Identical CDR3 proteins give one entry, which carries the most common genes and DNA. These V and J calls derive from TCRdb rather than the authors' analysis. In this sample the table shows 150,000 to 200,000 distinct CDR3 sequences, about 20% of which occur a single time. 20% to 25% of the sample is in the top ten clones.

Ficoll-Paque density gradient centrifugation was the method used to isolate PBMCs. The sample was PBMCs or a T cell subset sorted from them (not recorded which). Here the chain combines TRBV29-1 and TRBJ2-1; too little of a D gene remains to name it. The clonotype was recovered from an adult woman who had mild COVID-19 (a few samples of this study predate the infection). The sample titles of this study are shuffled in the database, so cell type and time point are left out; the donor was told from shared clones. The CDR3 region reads CSVEDFHTEAWDNEQFF. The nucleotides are TGCAGCGTTGAAGATTTTCACACAGAAGCGTGGGACAATGAGCAGTTCTTC.